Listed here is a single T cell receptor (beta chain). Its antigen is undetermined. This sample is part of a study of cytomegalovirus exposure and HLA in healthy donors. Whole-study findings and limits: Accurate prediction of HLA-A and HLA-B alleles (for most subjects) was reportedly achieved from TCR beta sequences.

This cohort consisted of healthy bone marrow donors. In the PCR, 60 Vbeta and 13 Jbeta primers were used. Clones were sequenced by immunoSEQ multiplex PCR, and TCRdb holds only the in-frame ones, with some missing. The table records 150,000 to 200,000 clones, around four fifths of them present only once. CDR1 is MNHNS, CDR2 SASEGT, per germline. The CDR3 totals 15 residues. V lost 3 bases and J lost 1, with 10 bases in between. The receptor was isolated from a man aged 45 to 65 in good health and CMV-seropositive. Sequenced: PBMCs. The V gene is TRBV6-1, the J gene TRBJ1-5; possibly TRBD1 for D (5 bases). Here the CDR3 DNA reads TGTGCCAGCAGTGAGCAGGGTTGGAGCAATCAGCCCCAGCATTTT. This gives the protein CASSEQGWSNQPQHF.